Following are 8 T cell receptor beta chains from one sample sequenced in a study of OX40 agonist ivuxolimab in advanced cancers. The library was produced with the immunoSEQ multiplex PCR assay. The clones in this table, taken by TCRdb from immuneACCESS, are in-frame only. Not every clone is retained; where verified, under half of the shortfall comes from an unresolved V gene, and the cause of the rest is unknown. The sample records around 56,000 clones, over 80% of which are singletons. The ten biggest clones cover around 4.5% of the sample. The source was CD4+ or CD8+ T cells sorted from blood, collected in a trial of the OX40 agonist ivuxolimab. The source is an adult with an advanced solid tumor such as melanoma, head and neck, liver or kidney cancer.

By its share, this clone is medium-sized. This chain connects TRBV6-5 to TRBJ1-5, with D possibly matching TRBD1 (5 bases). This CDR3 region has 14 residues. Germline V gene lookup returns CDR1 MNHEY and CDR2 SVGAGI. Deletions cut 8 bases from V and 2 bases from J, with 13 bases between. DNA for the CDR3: TGTGCCAGCTGTCCGGGCAGGGGCAATCAGCCCCAGCATTTT. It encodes CASCPGRGNQPQHF.

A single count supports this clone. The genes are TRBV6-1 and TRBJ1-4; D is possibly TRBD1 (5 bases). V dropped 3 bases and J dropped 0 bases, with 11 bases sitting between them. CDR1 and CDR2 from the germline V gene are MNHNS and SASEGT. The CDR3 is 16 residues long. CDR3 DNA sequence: TGTGCCAGCAGTGATGGGGGATTTGCAACTAATGAAAAACTGTTTTTT. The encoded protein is CASSDGGFATNEKLFF.

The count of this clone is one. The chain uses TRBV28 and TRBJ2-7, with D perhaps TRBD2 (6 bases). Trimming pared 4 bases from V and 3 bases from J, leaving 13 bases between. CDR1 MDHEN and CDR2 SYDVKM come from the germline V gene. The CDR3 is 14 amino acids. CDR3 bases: TGTGCCAGCAGTTCGCCGGGGGTAGTCTACGAGCAGTACTTC. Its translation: CASSSPGVVYEQYF.

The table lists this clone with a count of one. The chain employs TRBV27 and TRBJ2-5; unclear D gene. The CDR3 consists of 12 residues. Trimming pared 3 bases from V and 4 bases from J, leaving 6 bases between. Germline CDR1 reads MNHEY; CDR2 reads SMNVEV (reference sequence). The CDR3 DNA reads TGTGCCAGCAGTTTCCGCTCAGAGACCCAGTACTTC. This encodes CASSFRSETQYF.

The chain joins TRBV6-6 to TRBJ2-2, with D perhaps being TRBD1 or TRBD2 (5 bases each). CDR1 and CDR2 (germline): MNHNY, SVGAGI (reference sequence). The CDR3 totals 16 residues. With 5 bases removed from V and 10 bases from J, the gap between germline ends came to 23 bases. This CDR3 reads CASSGPRDRFKAELFF. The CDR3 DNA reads TGTGCCAGCAGTGGGCCTAGGGACCGTTTTAAAGCGGAGCTGTTTTTT.

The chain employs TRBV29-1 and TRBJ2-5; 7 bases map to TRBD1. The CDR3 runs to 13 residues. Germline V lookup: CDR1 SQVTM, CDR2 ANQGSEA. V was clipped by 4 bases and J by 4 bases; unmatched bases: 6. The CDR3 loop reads CSVGQGSAETQYF. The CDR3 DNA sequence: TGCAGCGTTGGACAGGGCAGTGCAGAGACCCAGTACTTC.

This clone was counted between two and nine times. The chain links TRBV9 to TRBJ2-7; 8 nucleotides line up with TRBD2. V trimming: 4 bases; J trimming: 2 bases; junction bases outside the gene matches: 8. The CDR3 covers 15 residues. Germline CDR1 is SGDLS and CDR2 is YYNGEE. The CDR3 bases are TGTGCCAGCAGCTCTACACGGGAGGGGACCTACGAGCAGTACTTC. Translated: CASSSTREGTYEQYF.

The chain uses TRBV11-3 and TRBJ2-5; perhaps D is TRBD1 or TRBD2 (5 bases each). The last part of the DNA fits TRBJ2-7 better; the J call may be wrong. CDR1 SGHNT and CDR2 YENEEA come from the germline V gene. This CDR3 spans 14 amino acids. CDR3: CASSLGDRSYEQYF. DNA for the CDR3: TGTGCCAGCAGCTTGGGGGACCGCTCCTACGAGCAGTACTTC.